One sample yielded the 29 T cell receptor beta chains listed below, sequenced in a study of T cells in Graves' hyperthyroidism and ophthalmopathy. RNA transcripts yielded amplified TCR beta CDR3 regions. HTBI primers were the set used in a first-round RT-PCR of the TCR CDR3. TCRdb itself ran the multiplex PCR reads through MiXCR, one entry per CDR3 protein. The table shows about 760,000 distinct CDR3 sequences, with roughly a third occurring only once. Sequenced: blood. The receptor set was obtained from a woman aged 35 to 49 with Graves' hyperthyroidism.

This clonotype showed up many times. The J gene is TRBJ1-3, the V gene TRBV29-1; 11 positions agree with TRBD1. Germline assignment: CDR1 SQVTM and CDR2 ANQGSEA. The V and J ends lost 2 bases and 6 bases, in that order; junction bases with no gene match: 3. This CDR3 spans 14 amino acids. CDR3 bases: TGCAGCGTTGAATTAGGACAGGGGGCAAACACCATATATTTT. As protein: CSVELGQGANTIYF.

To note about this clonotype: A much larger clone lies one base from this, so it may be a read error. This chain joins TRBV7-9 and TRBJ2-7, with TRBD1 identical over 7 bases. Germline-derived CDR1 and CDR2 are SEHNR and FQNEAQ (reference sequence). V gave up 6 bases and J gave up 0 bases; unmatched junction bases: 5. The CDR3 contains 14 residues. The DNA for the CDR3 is TGTGCCAGCAGTCAACAGGGGAACTCCTACGAGCAGTACTTC. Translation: CASSQQGNSYEQYF.

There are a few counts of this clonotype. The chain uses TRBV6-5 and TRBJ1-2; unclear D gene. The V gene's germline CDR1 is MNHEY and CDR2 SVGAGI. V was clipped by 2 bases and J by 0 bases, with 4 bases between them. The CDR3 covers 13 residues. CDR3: CASSYTPNYGYTF. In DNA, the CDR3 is TGTGCCAGCAGTTACACGCCTAACTATGGCTACACCTTC.

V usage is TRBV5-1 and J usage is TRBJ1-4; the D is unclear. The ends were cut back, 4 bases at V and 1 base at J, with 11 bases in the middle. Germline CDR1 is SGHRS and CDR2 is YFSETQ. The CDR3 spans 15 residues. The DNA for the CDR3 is TGCGCCAGCAGCCCGGACGGGCGAACTAATGAAAAACTGTTTTTT. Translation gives CASSPDGRTNEKLFF.

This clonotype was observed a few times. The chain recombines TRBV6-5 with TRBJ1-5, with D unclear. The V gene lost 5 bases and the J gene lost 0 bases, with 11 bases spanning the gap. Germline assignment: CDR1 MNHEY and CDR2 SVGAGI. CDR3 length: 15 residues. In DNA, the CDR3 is TGTGCCAGCAGTGCATACACGGATAGCAATCAGCCCCAGCATTTT. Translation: CASSAYTDSNQPQHF.

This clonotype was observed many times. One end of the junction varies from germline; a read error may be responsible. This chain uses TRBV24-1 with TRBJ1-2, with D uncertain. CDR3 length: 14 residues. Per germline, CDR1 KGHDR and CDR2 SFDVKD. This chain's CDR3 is CAASDRDGAYGYTF. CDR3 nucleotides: TGTGCCGCCAGTGACCGTGACGGAGCCTATGGCTACACCTTC.

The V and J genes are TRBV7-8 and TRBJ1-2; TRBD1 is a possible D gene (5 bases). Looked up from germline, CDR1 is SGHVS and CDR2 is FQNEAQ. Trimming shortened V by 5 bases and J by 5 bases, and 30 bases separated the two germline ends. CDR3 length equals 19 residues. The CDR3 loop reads CASSPKPPPWTIPEYGYTF. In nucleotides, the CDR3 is TGTGCCAGCAGCCCAAAACCTCCGCCGTGGACAATTCCCGAATATGGCTACACCTTC.

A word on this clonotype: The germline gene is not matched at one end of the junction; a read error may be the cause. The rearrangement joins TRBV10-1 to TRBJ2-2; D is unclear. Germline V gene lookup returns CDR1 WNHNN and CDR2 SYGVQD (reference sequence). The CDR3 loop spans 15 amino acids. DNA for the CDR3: TGTGCCAGCAGTGAAATGGAGAAGCTCACCGGGGAGCTGTTTTTT. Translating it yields CASSEMEKLTGELFF.

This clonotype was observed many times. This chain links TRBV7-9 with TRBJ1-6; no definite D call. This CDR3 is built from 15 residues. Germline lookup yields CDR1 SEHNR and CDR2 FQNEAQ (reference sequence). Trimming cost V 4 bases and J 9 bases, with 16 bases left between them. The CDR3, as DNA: TGTGCCAGCAGCTGGTTGCCGGACGGCGGTTCACCCCTCCACTTT. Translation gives CASSWLPDGGSPLHF.

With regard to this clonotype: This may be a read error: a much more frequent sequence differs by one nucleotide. The CDR3: CVSSLASGPGASYEQYF. The CDR3 DNA follows: TGTGTCAGCAGCTTAGCGAGCGGGCCAGGGGCCTCCTACGAGCAGTACTTC. This chain uses TRBV7-2 with TRBJ2-7; D might be TRBD1 or TRBD2, each matching 6 bases. Germline V CDR1 and CDR2: SGHTA, FQGNSA. This CDR3 is 17 amino acids long. Full variable domain (rest looked up from reference TRBV7-2 and TRBJ2-7): GAGVSQSPSNKVTEKGKDVELRCDPISGHTALYWYRQSLGQGLEFLIYFQGNSAPDKSGLPSDRFSAERTGGSVSTLTIQRTQQEDSAVYLCVSSLASGPGASYEQYFGPGTRLTVT.

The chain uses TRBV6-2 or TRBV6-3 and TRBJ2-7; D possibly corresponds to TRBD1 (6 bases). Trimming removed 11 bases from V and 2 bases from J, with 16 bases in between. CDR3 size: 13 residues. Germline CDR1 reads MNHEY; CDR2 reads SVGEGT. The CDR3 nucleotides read TGTGCCCCAGGGGCAGGGCCCCCCTACGAGCAGTACTTC. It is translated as CAPGAGPPYEQYF.

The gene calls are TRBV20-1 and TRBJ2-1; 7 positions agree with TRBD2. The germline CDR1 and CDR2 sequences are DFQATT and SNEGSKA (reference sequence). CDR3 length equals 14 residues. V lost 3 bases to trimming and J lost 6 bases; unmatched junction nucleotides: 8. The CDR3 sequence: CSASGLEGLNEQFF. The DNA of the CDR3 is TGCAGTGCTAGTGGACTAGAAGGTCTCAATGAGCAGTTCTTC.

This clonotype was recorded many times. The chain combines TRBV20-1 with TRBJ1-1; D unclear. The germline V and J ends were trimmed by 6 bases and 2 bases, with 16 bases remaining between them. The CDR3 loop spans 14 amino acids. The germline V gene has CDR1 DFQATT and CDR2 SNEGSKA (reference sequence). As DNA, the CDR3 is TGCAGTGCGCGTAGGACGGGAAGAAACACTGAAGCTTTCTTT. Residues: CSARRTGRNTEAFF.

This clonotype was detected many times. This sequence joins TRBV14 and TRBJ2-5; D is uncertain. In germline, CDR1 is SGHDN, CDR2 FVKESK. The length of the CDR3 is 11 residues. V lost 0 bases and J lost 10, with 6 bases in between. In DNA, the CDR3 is TGTGCCAGCAGCCAAGAGTCCAACCAGTACTTC. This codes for CASSQESNQYF. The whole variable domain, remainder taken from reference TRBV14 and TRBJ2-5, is EAGVTQFPSHSVIEKGQTVTLRCDPISGHDNLYWYRRVMGKEIKFLLHFVKESKQDESGMPNNRFLAERTGGTYSTLKVQPAELEDSGVYFCASSQESNQYFGPGTRLLVL.

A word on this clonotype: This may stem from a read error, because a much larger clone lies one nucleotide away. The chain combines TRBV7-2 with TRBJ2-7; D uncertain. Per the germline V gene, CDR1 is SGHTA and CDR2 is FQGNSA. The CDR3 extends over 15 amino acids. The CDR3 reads CASSFSTAPSHEQYF. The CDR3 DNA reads TGTGCCAGCAGCTTCAGCACAGCTCCCTCCCACGAGCAGTACTTC.

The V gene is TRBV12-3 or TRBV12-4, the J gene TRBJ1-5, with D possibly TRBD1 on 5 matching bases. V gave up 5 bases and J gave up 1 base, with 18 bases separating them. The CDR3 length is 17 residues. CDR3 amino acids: CASSPRAGWGSNQPQHF. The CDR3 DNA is TGTGCCAGCAGTCCCCGGGCGGGCTGGGGGAGCAATCAGCCCCAGCATTTT.

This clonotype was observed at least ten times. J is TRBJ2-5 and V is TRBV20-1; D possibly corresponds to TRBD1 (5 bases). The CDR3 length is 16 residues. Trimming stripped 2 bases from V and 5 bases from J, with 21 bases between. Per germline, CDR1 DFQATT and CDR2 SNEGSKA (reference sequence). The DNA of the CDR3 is TGCAGTGCTAGACCCATTCCGACAGAAATAATGGAGACCCAGTACTTC. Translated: CSARPIPTEIMETQYF.

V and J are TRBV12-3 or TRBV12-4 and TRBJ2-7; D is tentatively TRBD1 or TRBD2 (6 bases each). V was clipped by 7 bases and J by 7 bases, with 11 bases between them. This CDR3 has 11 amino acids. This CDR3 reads CASTKGGEQYF. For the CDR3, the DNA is TGTGCCAGCACTAAAGGGGGGGAGCAGTACTTC.

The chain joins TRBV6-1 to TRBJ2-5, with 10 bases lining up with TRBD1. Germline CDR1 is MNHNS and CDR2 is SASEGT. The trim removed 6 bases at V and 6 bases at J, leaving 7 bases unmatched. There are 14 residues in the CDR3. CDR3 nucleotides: TGTGCCAGCAGCACCGGGACAGGGGACAAGACCCAGTACTTC. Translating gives CASSTGTGDKTQYF.

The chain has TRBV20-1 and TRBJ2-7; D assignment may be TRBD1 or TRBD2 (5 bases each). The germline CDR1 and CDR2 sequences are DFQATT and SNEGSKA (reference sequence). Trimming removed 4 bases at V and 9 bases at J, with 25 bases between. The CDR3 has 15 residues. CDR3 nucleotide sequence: TGCAGTGCTAACCAGGGCAGGGATACGCAGGGACGGCAGTACTTC. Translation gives CSANQGRDTQGRQYF.

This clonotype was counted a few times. CDR3 region: CAISPGEDTQYF. The CDR3 region has the DNA TGTGCCATCAGTCCGGGCGAAGATACGCAGTATTTT. The chain links TRBV10-3 to TRBJ2-3; no reliable D call. CDR3 length: 12 amino acids. V gave up 5 bases and J gave up 5 bases, with 8 bases separating them. Germline CDR1 reads ENHRY; CDR2 reads SYGVKD.

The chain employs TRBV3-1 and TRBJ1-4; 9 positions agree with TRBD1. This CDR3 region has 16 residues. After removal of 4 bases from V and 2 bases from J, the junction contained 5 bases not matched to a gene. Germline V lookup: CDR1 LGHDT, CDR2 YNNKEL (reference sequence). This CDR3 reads CASSPTGGKTNEKLFF. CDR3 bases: TGTGCCAGCAGCCCGACAGGGGGAAAGACTAATGAAAAACTGTTTTTT.

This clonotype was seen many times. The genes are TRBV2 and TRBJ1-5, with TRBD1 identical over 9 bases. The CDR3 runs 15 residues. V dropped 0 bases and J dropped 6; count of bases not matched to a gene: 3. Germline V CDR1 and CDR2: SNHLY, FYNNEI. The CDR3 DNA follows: TGTGCCAGCAGTGAAGCGCGACAGGGGGGTCAGCCCCAGCATTTT. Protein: CASSEARQGGQPQHF.

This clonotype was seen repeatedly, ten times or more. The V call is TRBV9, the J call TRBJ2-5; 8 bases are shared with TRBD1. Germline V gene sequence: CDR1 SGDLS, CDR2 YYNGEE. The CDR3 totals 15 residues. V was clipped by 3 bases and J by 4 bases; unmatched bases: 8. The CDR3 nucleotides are TGTGCCAGCAGCGCCGGTGCAGGGGGCCGAGAGACCCAGTACTTC. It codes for CASSAGAGGRETQYF.

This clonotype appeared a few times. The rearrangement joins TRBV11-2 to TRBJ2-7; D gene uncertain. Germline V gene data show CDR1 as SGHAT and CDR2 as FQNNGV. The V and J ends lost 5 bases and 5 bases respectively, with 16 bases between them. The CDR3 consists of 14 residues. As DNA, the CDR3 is TGTGCCAGCAGCCAGGTAAAGGCCCGGGACGAGCAGTACTTC. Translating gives CASSQVKARDEQYF.

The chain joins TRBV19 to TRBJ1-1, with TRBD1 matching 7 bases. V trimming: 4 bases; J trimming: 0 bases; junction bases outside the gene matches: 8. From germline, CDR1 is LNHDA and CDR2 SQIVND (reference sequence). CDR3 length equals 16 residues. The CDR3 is CASSRGQINMNTEAFF. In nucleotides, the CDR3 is TGTGCCAGTAGTAGGGGACAGATAAACATGAACACTGAAGCTTTCTTT. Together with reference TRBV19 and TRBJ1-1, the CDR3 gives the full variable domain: DGGITQSPKYLFRKEGQNVTLSCEQNLNHDAMYWYRQDPGQGLRLIYYSQIVNDFQKGDIAEGYSVSREKKESFPLTVTSAQKNPTAFYLCASSRGQINMNTEAFFGQGTRLTVV.

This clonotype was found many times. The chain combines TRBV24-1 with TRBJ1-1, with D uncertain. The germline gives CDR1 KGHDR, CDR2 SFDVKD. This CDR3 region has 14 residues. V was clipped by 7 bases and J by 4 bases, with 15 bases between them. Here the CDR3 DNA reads TGTGCCACCAGATCCACAAACCAGGCCACTGAAGCTTTCTTT. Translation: CATRSTNQATEAFF.

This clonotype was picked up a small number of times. CDR3 loop: CASTIPGKPQHF. CDR3 DNA: TGTGCCAGCACGATTCCCGGGAAGCCCCAGCATTTT. The chain has TRBV6-2 or TRBV6-3 and TRBJ1-5; D not certain. The CDR3 is 12 amino acids. V dropped 7 bases and J dropped 8 bases, with 12 bases sitting between them. Germline-derived CDR1 and CDR2 are MNHEY and SVGEGT.

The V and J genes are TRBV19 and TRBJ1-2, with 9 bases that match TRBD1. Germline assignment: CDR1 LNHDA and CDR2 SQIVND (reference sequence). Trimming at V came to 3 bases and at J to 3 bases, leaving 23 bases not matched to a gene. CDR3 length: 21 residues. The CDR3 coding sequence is TGTGCCAGTAGTATTACGGCCGATGGGACAGGGCTACCTACGAGGGACTATGGCTACACCTTC. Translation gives CASSITADGTGLPTRDYGYTF. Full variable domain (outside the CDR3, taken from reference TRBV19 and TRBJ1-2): DGGITQSPKYLFRKEGQNVTLSCEQNLNHDAMYWYRQDPGQGLRLIYYSQIVNDFQKGDIAEGYSVSREKKESFPLTVTSAQKNPTAFYLCASSITADGTGLPTRDYGYTFGSGTRLTVV.